Presented here are 27 T cell receptor beta chains from one specimen sequenced in a study of blood T cell repertoires in COVID-19. Sequencing was performed with immunoSEQ multiplex PCR; in TCRdb, only in-frame clones are kept and a portion is missing. The table includes about 280,000 clones, 85% detected once. Specimen: PBMCs or T cells enriched from blood (not recorded which). The receptor source for this set is a woman aged 45-60 years who had recovered from COVID-19.

The genes are TRBV27 and TRBJ2-3; D gene ambiguous. Trimming cost V 5 bases and J 2 bases, with 5 bases left between them. This CDR3 has 12 amino acids. Germline assignment: CDR1 MNHEY and CDR2 SMNVEV (reference sequence). The CDR3 DNA sequence: TGTGCCAGCAGTCGCTACACAGATACGCAGTATTTT. Its protein product is CASSRYTDTQYF.

DNA of the CDR3: TGCGCCAGCAGCCAAGATCTACAGGGGGCGAGGGAGCAGTACTTC. It encodes CASSQDLQGAREQYF. The V and J genes are TRBV4-1 and TRBJ2-7, with 9 positions matching TRBD1. The junction had 7 bases not matched to a gene; V was cut back by 0 bases and J by 7 bases. Germline CDR1 MGHRA, CDR2 YSYEKL. The CDR3 loop spans 15 amino acids.

This rearrangement joins TRBV4-3 to TRBJ2-1; no reliable D call. V lost 4 bases and J lost 5, with 12 bases in between. The CDR3 runs to 14 residues. Germline-derived CDR1 and CDR2 are LGHNA and YSLEER. CDR3 amino acids: CASSPHRYNNEQFF. CDR3 DNA: TGCGCCAGCAGCCCCCACCGGTATAACAATGAGCAGTTCTTC.

The chain recombines TRBV28 with TRBJ2-3, with D perhaps matching TRBD2 (6 bases). This CDR3 comprises 18 residues. In germline, CDR1 is MDHEN, CDR2 SYDVKM. Trimming stripped 10 bases from V and 4 bases from J, with 30 bases between. DNA of the CDR3: TGTGCCACCAAGATTAGGTTTTATCCGACCGGGAGCGCAGATACGCAGTATTTT. Protein sequence: CATKIRFYPTGSADTQYF. Together with reference TRBV28 and TRBJ2-3, the CDR3 gives the full variable domain: DVKVTQSSRYLVKRTGEKVFLECVQDMDHENMFWYRQDPGLGLRLIYFSYDVKMKEKGDIPEGYSVSREKKERFSLILESASTNQTSMYLCATKIRFYPTGSADTQYFGPGTRLTVL.

The chain uses TRBV3-1 (or the pseudogene TRBV3-2) and TRBJ2-1, with 7 bases that match TRBD2. This CDR3 is built from 13 residues. CDR1 and CDR2 (germline): LGHDT, YNNKEL (reference sequence). Germline trimming cut 1 base from V and 16 bases from J; bases unmatched to any gene: 10. The CDR3 protein is CASSQVPGSGEFF. DNA of the CDR3: TGTGCCAGCAGCCAAGTCCCCGGAAGCGGGGAATTCTTC.

This clone has a single count. CDR3 nucleotide sequence: TGTGCCAGCAGTAACATGCCATTGAAACATGGCTACACCTTC. As protein: CASSNMPLKHGYTF. This rearrangement joins TRBV27 to TRBJ1-2; D is unclear. Germline V lookup: CDR1 MNHEY, CDR2 SMNVEV (reference sequence). Trimming removed 5 bases from V and 6 bases from J, with 16 bases in between. The CDR3 is 14 residues long.

The gene calls are TRBV2 and TRBJ2-1; 8 bases are shared with TRBD2. There are 15 residues in the CDR3. Trimming took 6 bases from V and 4 from J; bases not matched to a gene: 8. Germline V gene sequence: CDR1 SNHLY, CDR2 FYNNEI. The DNA of the CDR3 is TGTGCCAGCAGCCCCACGCGGGGGGCTTACAATGAGCAGTTCTTC. Its protein is CASSPTRGAYNEQFF. Using reference TRBV2 and TRBJ2-1 for the parts outside the CDR3, the full variable domain is EPEVTQTPSHQVTQMGQEVILRCVPISNHLYFYWYRQILGQKVEFLVSFYNNEISEKSEIFDDQFSVERPDGSNFTLKIRSTKLEDSAMYFCASSPTRGAYNEQFFGPGTRLTVL.

The chain combines TRBV7-9 with TRBJ1-1; 8 nucleotides match TRBD1. Germline CDR1 is SEHNR and CDR2 is FQNEAQ (reference sequence). CDR3 size: 14 residues. The V and J ends lost 5 bases and 5 bases, in that order; junction bases with no gene match: 7. CDR3 loop: CASSPTGAQTEAFF. CDR3 nucleotide sequence: TGTGCCAGCAGCCCGACAGGGGCCCAAACTGAAGCTTTCTTT. Complete variable domain (other parts from reference TRBV7-9 and TRBJ1-1): DTGVSQNPRHKITKRGQNVTFRCDPISEHNRLYWYRQTLGQGPEFLTYFQNEAQLEKSRLLSDRFSAERPKGSFSTLEIQRTEQGDSAMYLCASSPTGAQTEAFFGQGTRLTVV.

The genes are TRBV5-4 and TRBJ2-1; possible D gene TRBD2, 6 bases. Germline-derived CDR1 and CDR2 are SGHNT and YYREEE (reference sequence). V was trimmed by 4 bases and J by 0 bases, leaving 11 bases between them. CDR3 size: 15 residues. The CDR3 DNA sequence: TGTGCCAGCAGCCGGGACTCGAGCTCCTACAATGAGCAGTTCTTC. It translates to CASSRDSSSYNEQFF.

The chain joins TRBV5-4 to TRBJ1-1; D unclear. The CDR3 length is 15 residues. Germline V CDR1 and CDR2: SGHNT, YYREEE (reference sequence). V was trimmed by 10 bases and J by 3 bases, leaving 22 bases between them. CDR3 region: CACRYDREVYTEAFF. As DNA, the CDR3 is TGTGCCTGCCGCTATGACCGTGAGGTTTACACTGAAGCTTTCTTT.

The V gene is TRBV4-1, the J gene TRBJ2-5; possibly TRBD1 for D (6 bases). The CDR3 runs to 13 residues. V was pared by 1 base and J by 3 bases, with 6 bases between. Germline lookup yields CDR1 MGHRA and CDR2 YSYEKL. CDR3 in DNA: TGCGCCAGCAGCCAAGGACAGGAAGAGACCCAGTACTTC. Translation: CASSQGQEETQYF.

The chain recombines TRBV9 with TRBJ1-3, with D possibly TRBD1 on 5 matching bases. Germline V CDR1 and CDR2: SGDLS, YYNGEE. V lost 1 base, J lost 2 bases, and 7 bases lay in between. The CDR3 has 14 amino acids. CDR3 nucleotides: TGTGCCAGCAGCGTACTGGGGCCTGGAAACACCATATATTTT. Translating gives CASSVLGPGNTIYF. Combining the CDR3 with reference TRBV9 and TRBJ1-3 gives the whole variable domain DSGVTQTPKHLITATGQRVTLRCSPRSGDLSVYWYQQSLDQGLQFLIQYYNGEERAKGNILERFSAQQFPDLHSELNLSSLELGDSALYFCASSVLGPGNTIYFGEGSWLTVV.

The J gene is TRBJ2-1, the V gene TRBV3-1 (or the pseudogene TRBV3-2); 10 bases are shared with TRBD2. The CDR3 is 16 amino acids. In germline, CDR1 is LGHDT, CDR2 YNNKEL (reference sequence). With 1 base clipped from V and 8 bases from J, the junction kept 8 bases outside the gene matches. In DNA form, the CDR3 reads TGTGCCAGCAGCCAAGGGTACGGTAGCGGGGGGCATGAGCAGTTCTTC. Protein product: CASSQGYGSGGHEQFF.

The chain recombines TRBV30 with TRBJ2-5; 10 bases are a match to TRBD1. V lost 8 bases, J lost 7 bases, and 4 bases stayed unmatched. Germline CDR1 is GTSNPN and CDR2 is SVGIG (reference sequence). This CDR3 is built from 11 residues. The CDR3 DNA reads as TGTGCCCGCGGACAGGGGGGGACCCAGTACTTC. Translation gives CARGQGGTQYF.

The chain carries TRBV2 and TRBJ2-7, with 8 nucleotides matching TRBD1. CDR1 SNHLY and CDR2 FYNNEI come from the germline V gene. CDR3 length equals 13 residues. The V and J ends lost 6 bases and 6 bases, in that order; junction bases with no gene match: 7. CDR3: CASRGDRISEQYF. Written as DNA, the CDR3 is TGTGCCAGCAGAGGGGACAGGATTAGCGAGCAGTACTTC.

V and J are TRBV7-2 and TRBJ1-2; weak D call: TRBD1 (5 bases). Germline V gene data show CDR1 as SGHTA and CDR2 as FQGNSA. The CDR3 has 15 residues. Trimming took 5 bases from V and 5 from J, leaving 18 bases between them. The CDR3 DNA sequence: TGTGCCAGCAGCCCAACGACAGTTATTGGGTATGGCTACACCTTC. Translating it yields CASSPTTVIGYGYTF. Looking up the rest from reference TRBV7-2 and TRBJ1-2 gives the full variable domain: GAGVSQSPSNKVTEKGKDVELRCDPISGHTALYWYRQSLGQGLEFLIYFQGNSAPDKSGLPSDRFSAERTGGSVSTLTIQRTQQEDSAVYLCASSPTTVIGYGYTFGSGTRLTVV.

V and J are TRBV7-2 and TRBJ1-5; possibly TRBD1 for D (5 bases). The CDR3 loop spans 17 amino acids. Trimming stripped 4 bases from V and 2 bases from J, with 18 bases between. Germline V gene lookup returns CDR1 SGHTA and CDR2 FQGNSA. The CDR3 DNA reads as TGTGCCAGCAGCTCAGGACGGGACTGGAGTGGCAATCAGCCCCAGCATTTT. Translating gives CASSSGRDWSGNQPQHF.

This clone occurred once. The rearrangement uses TRBV3-1 (or the pseudogene TRBV3-2) and TRBJ2-1; 10 nucleotides align to TRBD1. Germline values: CDR1 LGHDT, CDR2 YNNKEL (reference sequence). CDR3 length equals 16 residues. V was clipped by 3 bases and J by 14 bases; unmatched bases: 16. The CDR3 nucleotides are TGTGCCAGCAGCCAGAGACAGGGGGCGATGGAAGCAACGAAGTTCTTC. As protein: CASSQRQGAMEATKFF.

The genes are TRBV9 and TRBJ1-2; D is undetermined. This CDR3 is built from 13 residues. With 2 bases removed from V and 2 bases from J, the gap between germline ends came to 7 bases. CDR1 SGDLS and CDR2 YYNGEE come from the germline V gene. CDR3 sequence: CASSVYGNYGYTF. DNA for the CDR3: TGTGCCAGCAGCGTCTACGGGAACTATGGCTACACCTTC.

J is TRBJ2-5 and V is TRBV11-2; maybe TRBD1 (6 bases). The length of the CDR3 is 14 residues. Germline assignment: CDR1 SGHAT and CDR2 FQNNGV. V lost 5 bases and J 2 bases, leaving 12 bases between the germline ends. CDR3 sequence reads: CASSPGQIQETQYF. Written as DNA, the CDR3 is TGTGCCAGCAGCCCTGGACAGATTCAAGAGACCCAGTACTTC.

The V gene is TRBV19, the J gene TRBJ2-2; D is unclear. V was trimmed by 1 base and J by 0 bases, leaving 3 bases between them. Germline V gene data show CDR1 as LNHDA and CDR2 as SQIVND (reference sequence). The CDR3 runs to 14 residues. As DNA, the CDR3 is TGTGCCAGTAGTATAGGCGCGAACACCGGGGAGCTGTTTTTT. Translation: CASSIGANTGELFF.

The V gene is TRBV30, the J gene TRBJ1-2; 8 bases align to TRBD1. Germline assignment: CDR1 GTSNPN and CDR2 SVGIG (reference sequence). The CDR3 covers 12 residues. V gave up 4 bases and J gave up 8 bases; unmatched junction bases: 6. Here the CDR3 DNA reads TGTGCCTGGATCCGGACAGGGCAAGGCTACACCTTC. Translating gives CAWIRTGQGYTF.

As regards this clone: Mismatch with germline at one junction end may stem from a read error. V and J are TRBV7-2 and TRBJ2-7, with TRBD2 matching 12 bases. CDR3 length: 16 amino acids. In germline, CDR1 is SGHTA, CDR2 FQGNSA. The CDR3 bases are TGTGCCAGCAGCCGGGGACTAGCGGGCACCTCCCACGAGCAGTACTTC. Translation: CASSRGLAGTSHEQYF. The variable domain in full, completed from reference TRBV7-2 and TRBJ2-7, reads GAGVSQSPSNKVTEKGKDVELRCDPISGHTALYWYRQSLGQGLEFLIYFQGNSAPDKSGLPSDRFSAERTGGSVSTLTIQRTQQEDSAVYLCASSRGLAGTSHEQYFGPGTRLTVT.

In its sample, this clone was seen once. The V call is TRBV3-1 (or the pseudogene TRBV3-2), the J call TRBJ2-1; 7 bases are shared with TRBD1. V was pared by 8 bases and J by 5 bases, with 9 bases of the junction left unmatched. The CDR3 length is 14 residues. Germline V gene lookup returns CDR1 LGHDT and CDR2 YNNKEL (reference sequence). In DNA, the CDR3 is TGTGCCAGCTCTTACAGGGGCGCGGACAATGAGCAGTTCTTC. Protein sequence: CASSYRGADNEQFF.

This chain connects TRBV28 to TRBJ2-3, with D unresolved. V was shortened by 6 bases and J by 0 bases, with 10 bases between the two germline ends. CDR3 size: 14 residues. Looked up from germline, CDR1 is MDHEN and CDR2 is SYDVKM. CDR3 nucleotide sequence: TGTGCCAGCAGGCTGGAGCGAAGCACAGATACGCAGTATTTT. It codes for CASRLERSTDTQYF. The entire variable domain, with the rest obtained from reference TRBV28 and TRBJ2-3, is as follows: DVKVTQSSRYLVKRTGEKVFLECVQDMDHENMFWYRQDPGLGLRLIYFSYDVKMKEKGDIPEGYSVSREKKERFSLILESASTNQTSMYLCASRLERSTDTQYFGPGTRLTVL.

This clone was detected once. One end of the junction is discordant with germline, which a read error may explain. The chain carries TRBV7-3 and TRBJ2-7, with 9 bases matching TRBD2. This CDR3 comprises 13 residues. The germline CDR1 and CDR2 sequences are SGHTA and FQGTGA. CDR3 region: CASSLTSSGGLHF. Here the CDR3 DNA reads TGTGCCAGCAGCTTAACGTCAAGCGGGGGGCTCCACTTC.

The V gene is TRBV2, the J gene TRBJ1-4; a possible D gene is TRBD1 (5 bases). Looked up from germline, CDR1 is SNHLY and CDR2 is FYNNEI. The CDR3 spans 12 residues. V lost 5 bases to trimming and J lost 12 bases, with 13 bases between them. In DNA form, the CDR3 reads TGTGCCAGCAGTTGGGGGGACGCGGAACTGTTTTTT. It encodes CASSWGDAELFF.